There are a few counts of the clone carrying this T cell receptor (beta chain). The germline CDR1 and CDR2 sequences are SGHAT and FQNNGV. Trimming took off 5 bases at V and 3 bases at J, with 5 bases between the two ends. The CDR3 is 11 residues long. The source of the sample is a study of blood T cell repertoires in COVID-19. Per the original data handling: Cell counts per sample came from amplifying reference gene primers. Measured with immunoSEQ multiplex PCR; TCRdb has only the in-frame clones, and not every one. V, J and clone size derive from that table, while D and trimming were established from the DNA sequence. The sample lists approximately 150,000 clones; 75% to 85% were seen once.

The chain combines TRBV11-2 with TRBJ2-7; D ambiguous. This receptor was taken from a man in his sixties with active or convalescent COVID-19. The sequenced material came from peripheral blood. The CDR3 loop is CASSHSYEQYF. The CDR3 nucleotides read TGTGCCAGCAGCCATAGCTACGAGCAGTACTTC.